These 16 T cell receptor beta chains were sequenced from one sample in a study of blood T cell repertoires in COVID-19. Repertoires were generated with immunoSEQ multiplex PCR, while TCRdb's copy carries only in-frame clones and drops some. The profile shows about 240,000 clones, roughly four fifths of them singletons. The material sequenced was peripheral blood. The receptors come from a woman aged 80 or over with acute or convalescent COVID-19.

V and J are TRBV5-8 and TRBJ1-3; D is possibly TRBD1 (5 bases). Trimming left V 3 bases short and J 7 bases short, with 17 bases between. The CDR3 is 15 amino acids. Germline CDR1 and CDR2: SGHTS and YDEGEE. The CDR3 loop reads CASSYTQGIGNTIYF. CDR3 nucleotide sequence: TGTGCCAGCAGCTACACCCAGGGAATTGGGAACACCATATATTTT. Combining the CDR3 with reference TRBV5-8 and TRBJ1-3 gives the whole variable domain EAGVTQSPTHLIKTRGQQATLRCSPISGHTSVYWYQQALGLGLQFLLWYDEGEERNRGNFPPRFSGRQFPNYSSELNVNALELEDSALYLCASSYTQGIGNTIYFGEGSWLTVV.

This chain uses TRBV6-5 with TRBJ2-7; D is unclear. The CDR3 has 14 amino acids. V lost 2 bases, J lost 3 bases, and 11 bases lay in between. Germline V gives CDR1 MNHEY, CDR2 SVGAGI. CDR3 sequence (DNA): TGTGCCAGCAGTTACGGAGTGGGTGTCTACGAGCAGTACTTC. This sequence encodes CASSYGVGVYEQYF.

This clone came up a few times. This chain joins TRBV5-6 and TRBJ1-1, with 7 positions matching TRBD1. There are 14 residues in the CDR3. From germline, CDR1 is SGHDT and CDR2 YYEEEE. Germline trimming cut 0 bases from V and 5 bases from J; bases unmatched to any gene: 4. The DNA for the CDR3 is TGTGCCAGCAGCTTGGTAGGGGGCGCGACTGAAGCTTTCTTT. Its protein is CASSLVGGATEAFF.

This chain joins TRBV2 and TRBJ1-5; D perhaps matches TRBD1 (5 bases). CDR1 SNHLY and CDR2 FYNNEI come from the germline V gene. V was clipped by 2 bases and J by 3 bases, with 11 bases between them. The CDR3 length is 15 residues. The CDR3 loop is CASSESGEDNQPQHF. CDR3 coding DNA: TGTGCCAGCAGTGAATCGGGGGAGGACAATCAGCCCCAGCATTTT.

CDR3 DNA sequence: TGTGCCAGCAGCCCTTTCGCAGGGACTAGCACAGATACGCAGTATTTT. Encoded protein: CASSPFAGTSTDTQYF. The genes are TRBV11-1 and TRBJ2-3; possible D gene TRBD2, 6 bases. CDR1 SGHAT and CDR2 FQDESV come from the germline V gene (reference sequence). There are 16 residues in the CDR3. Trimming removed 5 bases at V and 0 bases at J, with 15 bases between.

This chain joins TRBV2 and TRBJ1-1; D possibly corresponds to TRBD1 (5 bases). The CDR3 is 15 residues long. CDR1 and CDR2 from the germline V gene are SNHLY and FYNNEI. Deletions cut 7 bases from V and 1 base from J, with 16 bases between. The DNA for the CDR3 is TGTGCCAGCATCGGATCAGGGAGGGCGAACACTGAAGCTTTCTTT. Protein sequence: CASIGSGRANTEAFF.

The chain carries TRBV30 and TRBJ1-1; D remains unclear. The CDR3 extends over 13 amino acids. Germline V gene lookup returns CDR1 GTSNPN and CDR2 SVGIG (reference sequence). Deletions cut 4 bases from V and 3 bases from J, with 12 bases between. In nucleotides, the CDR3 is TGTGCCTGGAACTCAAACCCTGACACTGAAGCTTTCTTT. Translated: CAWNSNPDTEAFF.

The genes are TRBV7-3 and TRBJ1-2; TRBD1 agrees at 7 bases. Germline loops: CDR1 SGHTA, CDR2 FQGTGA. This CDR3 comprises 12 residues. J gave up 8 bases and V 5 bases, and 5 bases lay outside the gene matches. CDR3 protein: CASSDNRGGYTF. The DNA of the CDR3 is TGTGCCAGCAGCGACAACAGGGGAGGCTACACCTTC.

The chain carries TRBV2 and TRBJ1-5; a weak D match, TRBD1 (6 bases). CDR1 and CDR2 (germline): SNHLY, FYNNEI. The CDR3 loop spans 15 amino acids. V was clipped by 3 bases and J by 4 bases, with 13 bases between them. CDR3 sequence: CASSDEDSRNQPQHF. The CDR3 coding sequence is TGTGCCAGCAGTGATGAGGACAGCCGAAATCAGCCCCAGCATTTT.

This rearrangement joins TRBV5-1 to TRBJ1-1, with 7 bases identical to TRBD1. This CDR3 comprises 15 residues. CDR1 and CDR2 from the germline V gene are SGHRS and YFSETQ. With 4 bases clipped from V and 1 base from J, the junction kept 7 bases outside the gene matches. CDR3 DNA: TGCGCCAGCAGCCCCCGGGACAGTCCGAACACTGAAGCTTTCTTT. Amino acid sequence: CASSPRDSPNTEAFF.

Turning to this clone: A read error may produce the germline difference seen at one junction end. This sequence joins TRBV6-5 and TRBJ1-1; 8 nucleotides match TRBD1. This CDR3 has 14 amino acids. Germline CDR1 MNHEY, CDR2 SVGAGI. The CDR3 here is CASTPWTGNAEAFF. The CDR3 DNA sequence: TGTGCCAGCACTCCCTGGACAGGGAACGCTGAAGCTTTCTTT.

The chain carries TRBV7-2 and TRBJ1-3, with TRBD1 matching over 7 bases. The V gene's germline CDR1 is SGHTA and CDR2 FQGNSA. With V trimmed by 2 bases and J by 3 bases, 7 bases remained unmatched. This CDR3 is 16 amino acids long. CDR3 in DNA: TGTGCCAGCAGCTTACCCCCGACAGGGAGTGGAAACACCATATATTTT. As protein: CASSLPPTGSGNTIYF.

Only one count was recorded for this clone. As DNA, the CDR3 is TGCGCCAGCAGCTTCGCAGGATACGATGAGCAGTTCTTC. Its protein is CASSFAGYDEQFF. The rearrangement joins TRBV5-1 to TRBJ2-1; D not certain. CDR1 and CDR2 from the germline V gene are SGHRS and YFSETQ. The CDR3 consists of 13 residues. V lost 2 bases and J 8 bases, leaving 11 bases between the germline ends.

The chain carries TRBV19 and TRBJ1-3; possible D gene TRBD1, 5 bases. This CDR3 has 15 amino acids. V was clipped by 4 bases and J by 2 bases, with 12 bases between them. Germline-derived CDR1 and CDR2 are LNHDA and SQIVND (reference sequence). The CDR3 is CASSTNRFTGNTIYF. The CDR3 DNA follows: TGTGCCAGTAGTACCAACAGGTTTACTGGAAACACCATATATTTT.

CDR3 protein: CASSRSGQGSAFF. The CDR3 DNA is TGTGCCAGCAGCCGTTCCGGGCAGGGATCAGCTTTCTTT. The genes are TRBV7-3 and TRBJ1-1, with D maybe TRBD1 (5 bases). The germline V gene has CDR1 SGHTA and CDR2 FQGTGA. There are 13 residues in the CDR3. V lost 5 bases and J lost 10, with 17 bases in between.

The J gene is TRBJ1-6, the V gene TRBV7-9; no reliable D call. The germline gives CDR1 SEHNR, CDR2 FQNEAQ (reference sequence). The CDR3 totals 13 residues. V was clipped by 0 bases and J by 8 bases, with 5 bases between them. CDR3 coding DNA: TGTGCCAGCAGCTTAGCCGGAGATTCACCCCTCCACTTT. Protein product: CASSLAGDSPLHF. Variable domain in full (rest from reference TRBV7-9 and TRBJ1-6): DTGVSQNPRHKITKRGQNVTFRCDPISEHNRLYWYRQTLGQGPEFLTYFQNEAQLEKSRLLSDRFSAERPKGSFSTLEIQRTEQGDSAMYLCASSLAGDSPLHFGNGTRLTVT.